Below are 26 T cell receptor beta chains sequenced from a single sample in a study of cytomegalovirus exposure and HLA in healthy donors. Sequencing used immunoSEQ multiplex PCR; TCRdb keeps in-frame clones, though not all of them. Of 200,000 or so clones listed, around 83% are singletons. Sequencing was performed on PBMCs. These receptors all come from a woman aged 30 to 39 in good health and CMV-seropositive.

A remark on this clone: This sample also contains other DNA sequences that code for the same CDR3. This chain connects TRBV18 to TRBJ1-2; 9 nucleotides align to TRBD1. This CDR3 has 13 residues. Trimming at V came to 6 bases and at J to 4 bases, leaving 3 bases not matched to a gene. Germline CDR1 and CDR2: KGHSH and LQKENI. CDR3 sequence: CASSPDRGYGYTF. Here the CDR3 DNA reads TGTGCCAGCTCTCCGGACAGGGGCTATGGCTACACCTTC.

The chain is built from TRBV6-5 and TRBJ1-3, with D unclear. This CDR3 comprises 13 residues. The germline gives CDR1 MNHEY, CDR2 SVGAGI. Trimming removed 6 bases at V and 3 bases at J, with 9 bases between. This chain's CDR3 is CASRVGYGNTIYF. The DNA of the CDR3 is TGTGCCAGCAGGGTCGGGTATGGAAACACCATATATTTT.

V gene TRBV5-1 combines with J gene TRBJ1-2, with TRBD1 identical over 7 bases. V shed 4 bases and J 1 base; nucleotides not matched to a gene: 7. This CDR3 region has 15 residues. CDR1 is SGHRS and CDR2 is YFSETQ in the germline V gene. This chain's CDR3 is CASSTGQEFNYGYTF. CDR3 nucleotides: TGCGCCAGCAGCACCGGACAGGAATTTAACTATGGCTACACCTTC. Supplemented by reference TRBV5-1 and TRBJ1-2, the full variable domain reads KAGVTQTPRYLIKTRGQQVTLSCSPISGHRSVSWYQQTPGQGLQFLFEYFSETQRNKGNFPGRFSGRQFSNSRSEMNVSTLELGDSALYLCASSTGQEFNYGYTFGSGTRLTVV.

The gene calls are TRBV27 and TRBJ2-7; D perhaps matches TRBD2 (5 bases). V gave up 8 bases and J gave up 0 bases, with 17 bases separating them. CDR3 length: 15 amino acids. Germline assignment: CDR1 MNHEY and CDR2 SMNVEV (reference sequence). The CDR3 reads CASPGKTRSSYEQYF. The CDR3 nucleotides are TGTGCCAGCCCGGGAAAGACAAGGAGCTCCTACGAGCAGTACTTC.

This chain joins TRBV5-4 and TRBJ1-1, with D maybe TRBD1 (6 bases). The ends were cut back, 3 bases at V and 1 base at J, with 13 bases in the middle. The CDR3 runs 15 residues. Germline V CDR1 and CDR2: SGHNT, YYREEE (reference sequence). CDR3 protein: CASSSRTARNTEAFF. In DNA, the CDR3 is TGTGCCAGCAGCTCCAGGACAGCACGGAACACTGAAGCTTTCTTT.

The V call is TRBV6-6, the J call TRBJ2-7; no clear D gene. The CDR3 extends over 14 amino acids. Germline CDR1 MNHNY, CDR2 SVGAGI (reference sequence). Trimming removed 3 bases from V and 0 bases from J, with 9 bases in between. Here the CDR3 reads CASSYEVASYEQYF. The CDR3, as DNA: TGTGCCAGCAGTTATGAGGTCGCCTCCTACGAGCAGTACTTC.

The chain uses TRBV6-5 and TRBJ1-5; D remains unclear. Per the germline V gene, CDR1 is MNHEY and CDR2 is SVGAGI. The CDR3 has 15 residues. Trimming left V 2 bases short and J 3 bases short, with 11 bases between. The CDR3 sequence: CASSYGGGNNQPQHF. DNA of the CDR3: TGTGCCAGCAGTTACGGTGGAGGCAACAATCAGCCCCAGCATTTT.

This clone was picked up one time. This sequence joins TRBV6-5 and TRBJ1-5, with D perhaps matching TRBD1 (6 bases). CDR1 MNHEY and CDR2 SVGAGI come from the germline V gene. Trimming took off 5 bases at V and 7 bases at J, with 18 bases between the two ends. The CDR3 covers 15 residues. The CDR3 region has the DNA TGTGCCAGCAGTCCGGGGAACAGGGTTGGCCAGCCCCAGCATTTT. Translated: CASSPGNRVGQPQHF.

The chain is built from TRBV5-1 and TRBJ1-1; TRBD1 might be the D (6 bases). CDR3 length: 15 residues. Germline values: CDR1 SGHRS, CDR2 YFSETQ. V was cut by 0 bases and J by 1 base, with 10 bases left in between. The CDR3 loop is CASSLAGQSNTEAFF. CDR3 bases: TGCGCCAGCAGCTTGGCTGGACAGTCGAACACTGAAGCTTTCTTT.

The chain employs TRBV27 and TRBJ2-1; no firm D call. Trimming cost V 5 bases and J 0 bases, with 11 bases left between them. The CDR3 consists of 15 residues. CDR1 and CDR2 (germline): MNHEY, SMNVEV (reference sequence). DNA for the CDR3: TGTGCCAGCAGTCCGACTCCCCGCTCCTACAATGAGCAGTTCTTC. Protein product: CASSPTPRSYNEQFF.

The chain employs TRBV5-1 and TRBJ2-5; TRBD1 is a possible D gene (6 bases). The germline CDR1 and CDR2 sequences are SGHRS and YFSETQ. The CDR3 is 13 amino acids. The germline V and J ends were trimmed by 4 bases and 5 bases, with 12 bases remaining between them. CDR3 amino acids: CASSRGQRETQYF. The CDR3 bases are TGCGCCAGCAGCCGAGGACAGCGGGAGACCCAGTACTTC. Together with reference TRBV5-1 and TRBJ2-5, the CDR3 gives the full variable domain: KAGVTQTPRYLIKTRGQQVTLSCSPISGHRSVSWYQQTPGQGLQFLFEYFSETQRNKGNFPGRFSGRQFSNSRSEMNVSTLELGDSALYLCASSRGQRETQYFGPGTRLLVL.

This rearrangement joins TRBV6-1 to TRBJ2-2; 10 bases are a match to TRBD1. This CDR3 contains 15 residues. Germline V lookup: CDR1 MNHNS, CDR2 SASEGT. V gave up 10 bases and J gave up 5 bases; unmatched junction bases: 10. CDR3: CATKFDRGRTGELFF. CDR3 DNA sequence: TGTGCCACAAAATTCGACAGGGGGCGTACCGGGGAGCTGTTTTTT.

The chain is built from TRBV4-2 and TRBJ2-5; D is possibly TRBD1 (6 bases). Germline-derived CDR1 and CDR2 are LGHNA and YNFKEQ. V was trimmed by 4 bases and J by 3 bases, leaving 12 bases between them. This CDR3 comprises 14 residues. CDR3 loop: CASSLGQREETQYF. In nucleotides, the CDR3 is TGTGCCAGCAGCCTCGGACAGAGGGAAGAGACCCAGTACTTC.

The chain couples TRBV2 to TRBJ2-7; 7 bases line up with TRBD1. The CDR3 is 14 amino acids. V lost 2 bases, J lost 2 bases, and 3 bases stayed unmatched. Germline CDR1 and CDR2: SNHLY and FYNNEI. This chain's CDR3 is CASSETGAPYEQYF. The CDR3 DNA sequence: TGTGCCAGCAGTGAAACAGGGGCCCCCTACGAGCAGTACTTC.

This clone was detected a few times. V usage is TRBV7-2 and J usage is TRBJ1-5; no firm D call. V was shortened by 0 bases and J by 4 bases, with 4 bases between the two germline ends. Germline CDR1 SGHTA, CDR2 FQGNSA. The CDR3 is made up of 13 amino acids. The CDR3 DNA follows: TGTGCCAGCAGCTTAGCCGAGAATCAGCCCCAGCATTTT. It specifies CASSLAENQPQHF.

V usage is TRBV11-2 and J usage is TRBJ2-7; 7 bases are shared with TRBD1. This CDR3 comprises 17 residues. CDR1 is SGHAT and CDR2 is FQNNGV in the germline V gene. V lost 4 bases and J lost 2; bases outside the gene matches: 14. The CDR3 DNA sequence: TGTGCCAGCAGCTCGAAGCTTCCGGGACAGTCCACCTACGAGCAGTACTTC. This encodes CASSSKLPGQSTYEQYF.

The chain uses TRBV19 and TRBJ1-2; a possible D gene is TRBD1 (6 bases). This CDR3 comprises 14 residues. Germline V CDR1 and CDR2: LNHDA, SQIVND (reference sequence). The V end was cut by 5 bases, the J end by 1 base, with 11 bases between. DNA for the CDR3: TGTGCCAGTAGTCCGGGGACACGTAACTATGGCTACACCTTC. Amino acid sequence: CASSPGTRNYGYTF.

CDR3: CASSSLREGGTEAFF. CDR3 DNA sequence: TGTGCCAGCAGTTCCCTGAGGGAGGGGGGGACTGAAGCTTTCTTT. The chain recombines TRBV28 with TRBJ1-1; maybe TRBD1 (6 bases). Trimming pared 4 bases from V and 5 bases from J, leaving 17 bases between. The germline CDR1 and CDR2 sequences are MDHEN and SYDVKM. The CDR3 extends over 15 amino acids.

The chain combines TRBV18 with TRBJ1-2; 7 bases align to TRBD1. Germline assignment: CDR1 KGHSH and CDR2 LQKENI. The CDR3 extends over 18 amino acids. The ends lost 1 base at V and 3 bases at J; junction bases unmatched: 14. CDR3 loop: CASSPLQNPGQRDYGYTF. CDR3 nucleotides: TGTGCCAGCTCACCACTCCAGAATCCGGGACAGAGGGACTATGGCTACACCTTC.

The J gene is TRBJ1-2, the V gene TRBV11-2; 9 nucleotides agree with TRBD1. The CDR3 has 14 amino acids. Germline-derived CDR1 and CDR2 are SGHAT and FQNNGV. V dropped 3 bases and J dropped 7; count of bases not matched to a gene: 6. CDR3 bases: TGTGCCAGCAGCTTCGAACAGGGGGCAAGTGGCTACACCTTC. It codes for CASSFEQGASGYTF.

The CDR3 here is CASSYLTGTGGMRYTF. In DNA form, the CDR3 reads TGTGCCAGCAGTTACTTAACCGGGACAGGGGGAATGCGCTACACCTTC. The genes are TRBV6-5 and TRBJ1-2, with 11 bases fitting TRBD1. The CDR3 totals 16 residues. Germline loops: CDR1 MNHEY, CDR2 SVGAGI. The V and J ends lost 1 base and 9 bases, in that order; junction bases with no gene match: 10.

A single count supports this clone. The rearrangement links TRBV19 to TRBJ1-5; a weak D match, TRBD1 (5 bases). Deletions cut 7 bases from V and 3 bases from J, with 16 bases between. This CDR3 contains 15 residues. CDR1 and CDR2 (germline): LNHDA, SQIVND (reference sequence). CDR3 coding DNA: TGTGCCAGTACTCAGACAGCACATGTCAATCAGCCCCAGCATTTT. Translated, it gives CASTQTAHVNQPQHF. The entire variable domain, with the rest obtained from reference TRBV19 and TRBJ1-5, is as follows: DGGITQSPKYLFRKEGQNVTLSCEQNLNHDAMYWYRQDPGQGLRLIYYSQIVNDFQKGDIAEGYSVSREKKESFPLTVTSAQKNPTAFYLCASTQTAHVNQPQHFGDGTRLSIL.

The rearrangement links TRBV5-1 to TRBJ1-1; D not certain. Per the germline V gene, CDR1 is SGHRS and CDR2 is YFSETQ. This CDR3 spans 12 amino acids. Trimming took 0 bases from V and 7 from J, leaving 7 bases between them. CDR3 coding DNA: TGCGCCAGCAGCTTGGGAGGAATTGAAGCTTTCTTT. Its protein is CASSLGGIEAFF.

This clone was recorded a few times. The rearrangement joins TRBV28 to TRBJ2-1, with D possibly matching TRBD2 (5 bases). V lost 3 bases, J lost 9 bases, and 9 bases lay in between. The CDR3 is made up of 12 amino acids. The germline V gene encodes CDR1 MDHEN and CDR2 SYDVKM. The CDR3 nucleotides are TGTGCCAGCAGTTTGGAAGGACTTGAGCAGTTCTTC. Its protein product is CASSLEGLEQFF.

The chain's CDR3 is CASSRQGNTGELFF. CDR3 nucleotide sequence: TGTGCCAGCAGCCGACAGGGGAACACCGGGGAGCTGTTTTTT. The gene calls are TRBV7-6 and TRBJ2-2; 7 bases agree with TRBD1. The CDR3 extends over 14 amino acids. The germline V gene encodes CDR1 SGHVS and CDR2 FNYEAQ. The V segment lost 5 bases and the J segment 1 base; nucleotides outside the gene matches: 1. Variable domain in full (rest from reference TRBV7-6 and TRBJ2-2): GAGVSQSPRYKVTKRGQDVALRCDPISGHVSLYWYRQALGQGPEFLTYFNYEAQQDKSGLPNDRFSAERPEGSISTLTIQRTEQRDSAMYRCASSRQGNTGELFFGEGSRLTVL.

The rearrangement joins TRBV14 to TRBJ1-1; TRBD1 matches at 7 bases. The CDR3 consists of 13 residues. The trim removed 6 bases at V and 7 bases at J, leaving 8 bases unmatched. CDR1 is SGHDN and CDR2 is FVKESK in the germline V gene. CDR3: CASRNSGGYEAFF. The CDR3 DNA reads as TGTGCCAGCAGGAATTCAGGGGGATATGAAGCTTTCTTT.